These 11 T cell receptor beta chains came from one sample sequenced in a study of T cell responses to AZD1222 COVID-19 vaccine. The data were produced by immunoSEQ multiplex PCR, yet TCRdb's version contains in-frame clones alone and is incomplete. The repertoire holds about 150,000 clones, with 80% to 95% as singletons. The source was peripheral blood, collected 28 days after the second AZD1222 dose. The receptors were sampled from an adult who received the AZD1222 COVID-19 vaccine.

CDR3: CASSPYGTGGNQPQHF. In DNA, the CDR3 is TGTGCCAGCAGTCCGTACGGGACAGGGGGCAATCAGCCCCAGCATTTT. The chain employs TRBV28 and TRBJ1-5; the match to TRBD1 covers 10 bases. The trim removed 5 bases at V and 2 bases at J, leaving 6 bases unmatched. Germline V CDR1 and CDR2: MDHEN, SYDVKM. There are 16 residues in the CDR3.

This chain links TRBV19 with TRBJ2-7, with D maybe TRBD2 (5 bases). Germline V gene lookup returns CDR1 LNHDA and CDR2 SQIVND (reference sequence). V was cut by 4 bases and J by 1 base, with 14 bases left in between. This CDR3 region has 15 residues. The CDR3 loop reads CASSRGRGGSYEQYF. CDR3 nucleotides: TGTGCCAGTAGTAGGGGTCGTGGAGGTTCCTACGAGCAGTACTTC.

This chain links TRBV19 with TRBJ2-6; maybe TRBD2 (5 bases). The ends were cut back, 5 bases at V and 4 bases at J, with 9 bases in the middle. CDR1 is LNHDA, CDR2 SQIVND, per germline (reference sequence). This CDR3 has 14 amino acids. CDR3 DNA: TGTGCCAGTAGTCCCCCGGGAGGGGCCAACGTCCTGACTTTC. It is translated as CASSPPGGANVLTF.

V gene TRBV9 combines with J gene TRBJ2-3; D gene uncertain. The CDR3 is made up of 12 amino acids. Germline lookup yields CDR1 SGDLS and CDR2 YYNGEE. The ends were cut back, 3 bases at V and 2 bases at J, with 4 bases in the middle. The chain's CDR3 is CASSGNTDTQYF. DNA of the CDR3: TGTGCCAGCAGCGGGAACACAGATACGCAGTATTTT.

In DNA form, the CDR3 reads TGTGCCAGCAGCTTACAGGGTATCTGGAGCAATCAGCCCCAGCATTTT. This encodes CASSLQGIWSNQPQHF. The rearrangement links TRBV5-6 to TRBJ1-5; a weak D match, TRBD1 (6 bases). Germline CDR1 and CDR2: SGHDT and YYEEEE. The germline V and J ends were trimmed by 2 bases and 1 base, with 13 bases remaining between them. This CDR3 is built from 16 residues.

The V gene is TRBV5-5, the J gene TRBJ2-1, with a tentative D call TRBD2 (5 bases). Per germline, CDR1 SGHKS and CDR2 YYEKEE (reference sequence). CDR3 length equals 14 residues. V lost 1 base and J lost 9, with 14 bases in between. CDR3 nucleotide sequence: TGTGCCAGCAGCTTGATAGGACGGGATAGTGAGCAGTTCTTC. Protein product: CASSLIGRDSEQFF.

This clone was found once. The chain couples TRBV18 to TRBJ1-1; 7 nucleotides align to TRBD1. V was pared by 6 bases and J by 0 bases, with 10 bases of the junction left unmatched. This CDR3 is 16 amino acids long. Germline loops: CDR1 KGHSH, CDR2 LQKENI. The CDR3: CASSPDRAYMNTEAFF. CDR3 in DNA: TGTGCCAGCTCCCCTGACAGGGCTTACATGAACACTGAAGCTTTCTTT.

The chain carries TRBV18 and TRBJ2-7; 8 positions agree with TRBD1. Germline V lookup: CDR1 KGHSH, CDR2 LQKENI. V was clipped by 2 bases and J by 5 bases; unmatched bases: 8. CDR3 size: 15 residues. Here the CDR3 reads CASSPFQGARNEQYF. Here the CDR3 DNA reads TGTGCCAGCTCACCATTTCAGGGGGCCCGGAACGAGCAGTACTTC.

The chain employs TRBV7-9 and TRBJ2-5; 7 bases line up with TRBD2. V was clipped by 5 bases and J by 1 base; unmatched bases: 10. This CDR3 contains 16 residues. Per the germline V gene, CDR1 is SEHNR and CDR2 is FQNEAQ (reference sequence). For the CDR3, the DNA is TGTGCCAGCAGCCGGGGAGAGGGAGGGTCCCAAGAGACCCAGTACTTC. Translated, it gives CASSRGEGGSQETQYF.

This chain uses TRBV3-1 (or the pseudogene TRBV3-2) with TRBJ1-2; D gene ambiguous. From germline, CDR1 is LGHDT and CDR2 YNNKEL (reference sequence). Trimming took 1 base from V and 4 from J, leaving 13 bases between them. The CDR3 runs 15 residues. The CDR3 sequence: CASSQGQWNFYGYTF. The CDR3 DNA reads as TGTGCCAGCAGCCAAGGGCAGTGGAACTTCTATGGCTACACCTTC.

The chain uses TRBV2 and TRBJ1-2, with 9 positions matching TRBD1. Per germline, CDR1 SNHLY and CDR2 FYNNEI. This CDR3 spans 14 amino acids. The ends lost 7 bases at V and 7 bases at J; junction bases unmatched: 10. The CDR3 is CASIRTGALSGYTF. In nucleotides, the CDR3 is TGTGCCAGCATCAGGACAGGGGCCTTGAGTGGCTACACCTTC.